These 8 T cell receptor beta chains originate from one sample sequenced in a study of T-cell reconstitution after alpha-beta-depleted transplantation in children. A library of TCRbeta sequences, prepared with unique molecular identifiers, was generated. Via MiXCR, TCRdb re-called the PCR reads, giving one row per CDR3 protein. The data show 600,000 to 700,000 distinct CDR3 sequences, about 15% seen once. The material was PBMCs from the stem cell graft donor, obtained from the stem cell graft. Receptor source: a human donor who donated a stem cell graft to a child with acute myeloid leukemia.

This clonotype was picked up a small number of times. V is TRBV12-3 or TRBV12-4 and J is TRBJ2-3, with 7 bases fitting TRBD1. The CDR3 runs 14 residues. The junction had 5 bases not matched to a gene; V was cut back by 6 bases and J by 2 bases. In nucleotides, the CDR3 is TGTGCCAGCAGCATAGGACAGGACACAGATACGCAGTATTTT. Protein sequence: CASSIGQDTDTQYF.

In its sample, this clonotype was seen many times. The rearrangement uses TRBV6-5 and TRBJ2-3; 9 positions agree with TRBD2. This CDR3 spans 16 amino acids. V was clipped by 4 bases and J by 1 base; unmatched bases: 6. CDR1 and CDR2 from the germline V gene are MNHEY and SVGAGI. CDR3 in DNA: TGTGCCAGCAGTTCTAGCGGGACCCTAGGCACAGATACGCAGTATTTT. Residues: CASSSSGTLGTDTQYF.

This clonotype appeared many times. This chain links TRBV20-1 with TRBJ1-1, with 12 bases matching TRBD1. Germline V gene lookup returns CDR1 DFQATT and CDR2 SNEGSKA (reference sequence). CDR3 length: 16 residues. V lost 0 bases, J lost 3 bases, and 5 bases stayed unmatched. The CDR3, as DNA: TGCAGTGCTAGAGACAGGGACAGGGGGCAGGACACTGAAGCTTTCTTT. Encoded protein: CSARDRDRGQDTEAFF.

This chain joins TRBV6-2 or TRBV6-3 and TRBJ2-5, with D perhaps matching TRBD1 (5 bases). The CDR3 extends over 14 amino acids. With 5 bases removed from V and 2 bases from J, the gap between germline ends came to 12 bases. Germline V gene data show CDR1 as MNHEY and CDR2 as SVGEGT. The CDR3 reads CASSRTSAQETQYF. The CDR3 DNA reads TGTGCCAGCAGTCGGACATCAGCTCAAGAGACCCAGTACTTC.

The chain combines TRBV20-1 with TRBJ1-5; TRBD1 agrees at 10 bases. The germline CDR1 and CDR2 sequences are DFQATT and SNEGSKA (reference sequence). V shed 6 bases, J shed 0 bases, and the junction held 11 bases outside the gene matches. The CDR3 totals 17 residues. The CDR3 DNA is TGCAGTGCACAGCGCGGAGGGACAGGGGTTAGCAATCAGCCCCAGCATTTT. Protein: CSAQRGGTGVSNQPQHF.

This clonotype has only a few counts. V usage is TRBV9 and J usage is TRBJ2-6; 8 nucleotides agree with TRBD1. This CDR3 spans 16 amino acids. J lost 4 bases, V lost 4 bases, and 7 bases had no gene match. The germline gives CDR1 SGDLS, CDR2 YYNGEE. The chain's CDR3 is CASSPATGAGANVLTF. The CDR3 DNA reads TGTGCCAGCAGCCCCGCGACAGGGGCCGGGGCCAACGTCCTGACTTTC.

This clonotype was counted many times. The chain is built from TRBV20-1 and TRBJ1-1, with D tentatively TRBD1 (5 bases). V lost 2 bases to trimming and J lost 1 base, with 8 bases between them. CDR3 length: 13 amino acids. Germline V CDR1 and CDR2: DFQATT, SNEGSKA (reference sequence). The DNA of the CDR3 is TGCAGTGCTAGATTGGGGACGAACACTGAAGCTTTCTTT. Translating gives CSARLGTNTEAFF.

This clonotype was recorded a few times. The chain joins TRBV12-3 or TRBV12-4 to TRBJ2-7, with D perhaps matching TRBD1 (5 bases). The length of the CDR3 is 16 residues. Trimming shortened V by 5 bases and J by 4 bases, and 21 bases separated the two germline ends. CDR3 in DNA: TGTGCCAGCAGTCCAACCCCTCGGACAACTTATTACGAGCAGTACTTC. This encodes CASSPTPRTTYYEQYF.